Below, 18 T cell receptor beta chains from the same sample are listed, as sequenced in a study of blood T cell repertoires in COVID-19. Libraries were prepared by immunoSEQ multiplex PCR; TCRdb keeps only in-frame clonotypes and omits some of them. The sample has roughly 29,000 clones, around 83% seen once. Sequenced sample: peripheral blood. The receptors originated from a man between 65 and 85 years old with active COVID-19.

The chain is built from TRBV18 and TRBJ2-5, with a possible D match to TRBD2 (6 bases). CDR1 is KGHSH, CDR2 LQKENI, per germline. The CDR3 sequence is 14 residues long. The ends were cut back, 2 bases at V and 5 bases at J, with 12 bases in the middle. The CDR3 bases are TGTGCCAGCTCACCATCGCGGGGACGGGAGACCCAGTACTTC. Its protein product is CASSPSRGRETQYF.

This sequence joins TRBV30 and TRBJ1-6; tentative D call: TRBD1 (6 bases). Deletions cut 5 bases from V and 7 bases from J, with 12 bases between. CDR3 length: 13 amino acids. The germline CDR1 and CDR2 sequences are GTSNPN and SVGIG (reference sequence). Here the CDR3 reads CAWGQSQNSPLHF. Written as DNA, the CDR3 is TGTGCCTGGGGACAGTCACAAAATTCACCCCTCCACTTT.

The chain has TRBV24-1 and TRBJ2-1; TRBD2 matches 8 bases. The CDR3 is 16 amino acids. CDR1 KGHDR and CDR2 SFDVKD come from the germline V gene. V trimming: 3 bases; J trimming: 0 bases; junction bases outside the gene matches: 3. This CDR3 is CATSDTSGSSYNEQFF. CDR3 coding DNA: TGTGCCACCAGTGATACTAGCGGTAGCTCCTACAATGAGCAGTTCTTC.

J is TRBJ2-4 and V is TRBV5-6; 9 nucleotides line up with TRBD1. Germline CDR1 is SGHDT and CDR2 is YYEEEE. The V and J ends lost 4 bases and 8 bases, in that order; junction bases with no gene match: 7. This CDR3 spans 14 amino acids. The CDR3 loop is CASSRDREGDIQYF. The CDR3 DNA is TGTGCCAGCAGCCGGGACAGGGAGGGGGACATTCAGTACTTC.

V gene TRBV5-1 combines with J gene TRBJ2-7; TRBD1 matches at 8 bases. CDR3 length equals 15 residues. J lost 3 bases, V lost 3 bases, and 8 bases had no gene match. Germline-derived CDR1 and CDR2 are SGHRS and YFSETQ. The CDR3 sequence is CASSSPGTGIYEQYF. CDR3 DNA: TGCGCCAGCAGCTCTCCCGGGACAGGTATCTACGAGCAGTACTTC.

V and J are TRBV7-9 and TRBJ1-1; perhaps TRBD1 as D (5 bases). The germline V gene has CDR1 SEHNR and CDR2 FQNEAQ (reference sequence). Trimming stripped 5 bases from V and 3 bases from J, with 10 bases between. The CDR3 has 13 residues. The CDR3 coding sequence is TGTGCCAGCAGCGTAGACAGATACACTGAAGCTTTCTTT. This sequence encodes CASSVDRYTEAFF.

The chain recombines TRBV4-2 with TRBJ2-1; possibly TRBD2 for D (5 bases). With 0 bases removed from V and 9 bases from J, the gap between germline ends came to 9 bases. This CDR3 spans 13 amino acids. Germline V gene sequence: CDR1 LGHNA, CDR2 YNFKEQ. Here the CDR3 reads CASSQDLRVEQFF. CDR3 DNA: TGTGCCAGCAGCCAAGATTTGAGGGTTGAGCAGTTCTTC.

This clone was found once. The rearrangement uses TRBV2 and TRBJ1-6; D gene ambiguous. V dropped 3 bases and J dropped 6 bases, with 9 bases sitting between them. Germline V gene sequence: CDR1 SNHLY, CDR2 FYNNEI. This CDR3 is built from 14 residues. CDR3 in amino acids: CASSDGWSNSPLHF. The CDR3 DNA follows: TGTGCCAGCAGTGATGGGTGGAGTAATTCACCCCTCCACTTT.

The chain joins TRBV15 to TRBJ2-7, with 10 positions matching TRBD1. After removal of 8 bases from V and 5 bases from J, the junction contained 3 bases not matched to a gene. The CDR3 spans 12 residues. Per the germline V gene, CDR1 is LNHNV and CDR2 is YYDKDF (reference sequence). CDR3 in amino acids: CATGTGVDEQYF. The CDR3, as DNA: TGTGCCACCGGGACAGGGGTAGACGAGCAGTACTTC.

V and J are TRBV7-9 and TRBJ2-7; 8 nucleotides agree with TRBD1. The V segment lost 6 bases and the J segment 0 bases; nucleotides outside the gene matches: 7. The CDR3 is 15 residues long. From germline, CDR1 is SEHNR and CDR2 FQNEAQ (reference sequence). In nucleotides, the CDR3 is TGTGCCAGCAGGCTAGCGACAGGGGCCTCCTACGAGCAGTACTTC. This codes for CASRLATGASYEQYF.

The V gene is TRBV2, the J gene TRBJ2-5; D remains ambiguous. Germline CDR1 is SNHLY and CDR2 is FYNNEI. CDR3 length: 11 amino acids. V dropped 7 bases and J dropped 4 bases, with 7 bases sitting between them. The CDR3 nucleotides read TGTGCCAGCATGGCTCGAGAGACCCAGTACTTC. Protein: CASMARETQYF.

The chain recombines TRBV14 with TRBJ1-2; D is uncertain. The CDR3 spans 15 residues. Germline values: CDR1 SGHDN, CDR2 FVKESK. V lost 0 bases, J lost 4 bases, and 12 bases lay in between. In nucleotides, the CDR3 is TGTGCCAGCAGCCAAGATACTAGTAGATTCTATGGCTACACCTTC. Residues: CASSQDTSRFYGYTF. Combining the CDR3 with reference TRBV14 and TRBJ1-2 gives the whole variable domain EAGVTQFPSHSVIEKGQTVTLRCDPISGHDNLYWYRRVMGKEIKFLLHFVKESKQDESGMPNNRFLAERTGGTYSTLKVQPAELEDSGVYFCASSQDTSRFYGYTFGSGTRLTVV.

Written as DNA, the CDR3 is TGTGCCAGTAGTTTTGGAAGCGGGAGCCCCTACGAGCAGTACTTC. It specifies CASSFGSGSPYEQYF. The chain uses TRBV19 and TRBJ2-7; 8 bases align to TRBD2. The CDR3 length is 15 residues. Germline CDR1 LNHDA, CDR2 SQIVND (reference sequence). V dropped 5 bases and J dropped 2; count of bases not matched to a gene: 8.

The V and J genes are TRBV5-1 and TRBJ2-7, with 9 nucleotides matching TRBD1. The J segment lost 5 bases and the V segment lost 3 bases, leaving 6 bases of the junction unmatched. Germline CDR1 SGHRS, CDR2 YFSETQ. CDR3 length: 14 amino acids. The CDR3 nucleotides read TGCGCCAGCAGCTCGACGGGACAGGGAAACGAGCAGTACTTC. This sequence encodes CASSSTGQGNEQYF.

The V and J genes are TRBV23-1 and TRBJ2-7, with TRBD2 as a possible D gene (6 bases). TRBV23-1 has ORF status, its function being uncertain. This CDR3 has 12 amino acids. V was cut by 3 bases and J by 3 bases, with 6 bases left in between. The CDR3 coding sequence is TGCGCCAGCAGTCACGGGGGCTACGAGCAGTACTTC. Its translation is CASSHGGYEQYF.

The chain carries TRBV20-1 and TRBJ2-7; D ambiguous. The CDR3 has 13 amino acids. V was shortened by 3 bases and J by 3 bases, with 12 bases between the two germline ends. CDR1 is DFQATT and CDR2 is SNEGSKA in the germline V gene (reference sequence). The CDR3 sequence: CSASFGQIYEQYF. The CDR3 bases are TGCAGTGCTAGTTTTGGCCAAATCTACGAGCAGTACTTC.

The V and J genes are TRBV5-4 and TRBJ1-2; D is perhaps TRBD1 (6 bases). Germline values: CDR1 SGHNT, CDR2 YYREEE (reference sequence). V gave up 4 bases and J gave up 4 bases, with 11 bases separating them. The CDR3 runs 13 residues. DNA of the CDR3: TGTGCCAGCAGCAGGGGGTTGGGCTATGGCTACACCTTC. It is translated as CASSRGLGYGYTF.

This clone has just one count. The rearrangement links TRBV6-5 to TRBJ1-1; no definite D call. Germline CDR1 reads MNHEY; CDR2 reads SVGAGI. Between the trimmed V and J ends, which lost 6 bases and 7 bases, there was a span of 12 bases. The CDR3 contains 12 residues. The CDR3 region is CASRGYSGEAFF. CDR3 bases: TGTGCCAGCAGGGGGTACAGCGGTGAAGCTTTCTTT.